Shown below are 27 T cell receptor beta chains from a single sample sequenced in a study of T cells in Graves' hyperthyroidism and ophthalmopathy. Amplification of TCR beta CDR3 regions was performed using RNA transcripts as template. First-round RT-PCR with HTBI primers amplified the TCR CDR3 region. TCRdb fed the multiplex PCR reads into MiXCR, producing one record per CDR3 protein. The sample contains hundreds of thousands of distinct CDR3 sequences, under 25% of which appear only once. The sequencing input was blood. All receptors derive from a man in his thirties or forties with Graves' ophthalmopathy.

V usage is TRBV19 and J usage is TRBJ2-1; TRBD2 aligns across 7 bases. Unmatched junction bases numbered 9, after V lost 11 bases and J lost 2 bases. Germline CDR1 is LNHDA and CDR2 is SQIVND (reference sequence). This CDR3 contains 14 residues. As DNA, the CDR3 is TGTGCCGTAAGTTGGGGAGGGCCCTACAATGAGCAGTTCTTC. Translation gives CAVSWGGPYNEQFF.

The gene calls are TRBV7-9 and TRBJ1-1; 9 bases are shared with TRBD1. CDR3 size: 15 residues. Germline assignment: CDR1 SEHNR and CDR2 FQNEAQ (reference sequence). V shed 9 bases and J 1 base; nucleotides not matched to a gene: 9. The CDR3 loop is CARSPPTGGNTEAFF. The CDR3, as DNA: TGTGCCAGAAGCCCACCGACAGGGGGGAACACTGAAGCTTTCTTT. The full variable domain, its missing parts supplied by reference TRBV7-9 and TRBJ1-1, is DTGVSQNPRHKITKRGQNVTFRCDPISEHNRLYWYRQTLGQGPEFLTYFQNEAQLEKSRLLSDRFSAERPKGSFSTLEIQRTEQGDSAMYLCARSPPTGGNTEAFFGQGTRLTVV.

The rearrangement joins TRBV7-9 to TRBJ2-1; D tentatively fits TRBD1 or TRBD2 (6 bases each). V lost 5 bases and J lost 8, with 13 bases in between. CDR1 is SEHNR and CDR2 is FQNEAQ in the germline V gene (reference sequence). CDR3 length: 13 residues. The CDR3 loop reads CASSPEGGYEQFF. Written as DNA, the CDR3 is TGTGCCAGCAGCCCCGAGGGGGGCTATGAGCAGTTCTTC.

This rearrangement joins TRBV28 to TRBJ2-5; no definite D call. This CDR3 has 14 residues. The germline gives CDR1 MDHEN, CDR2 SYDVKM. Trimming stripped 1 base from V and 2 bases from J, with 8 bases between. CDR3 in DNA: TGTGCCAGCAGTTTATTTGCAGAGCAAGAGACCCAGTACTTC. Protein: CASSLFAEQETQYF.

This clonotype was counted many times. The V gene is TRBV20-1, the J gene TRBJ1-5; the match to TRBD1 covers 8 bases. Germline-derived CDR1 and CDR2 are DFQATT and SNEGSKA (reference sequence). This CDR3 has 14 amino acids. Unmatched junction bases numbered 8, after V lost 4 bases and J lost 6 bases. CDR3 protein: CSATSGTGLQPQHF. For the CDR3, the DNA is TGCAGTGCTACCTCCGGGACAGGACTTCAGCCCCAGCATTTT.

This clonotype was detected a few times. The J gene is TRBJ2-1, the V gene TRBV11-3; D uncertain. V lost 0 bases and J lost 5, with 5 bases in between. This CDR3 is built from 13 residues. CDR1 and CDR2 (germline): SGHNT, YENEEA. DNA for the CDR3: TGTGCCAGCAGCTTAGAAGTCCACAATGAGCAGTTCTTC. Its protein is CASSLEVHNEQFF.

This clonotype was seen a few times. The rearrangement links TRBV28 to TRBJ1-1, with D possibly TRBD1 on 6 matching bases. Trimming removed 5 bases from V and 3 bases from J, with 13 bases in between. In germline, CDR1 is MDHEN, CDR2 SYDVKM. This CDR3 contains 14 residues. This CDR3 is CASSRAGDHTEAFF. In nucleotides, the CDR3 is TGTGCCAGCAGTCGAGCAGGGGATCACACTGAAGCTTTCTTT. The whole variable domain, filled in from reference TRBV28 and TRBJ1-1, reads DVKVTQSSRYLVKRTGEKVFLECVQDMDHENMFWYRQDPGLGLRLIYFSYDVKMKEKGDIPEGYSVSREKKERFSLILESASTNQTSMYLCASSRAGDHTEAFFGQGTRLTVV.

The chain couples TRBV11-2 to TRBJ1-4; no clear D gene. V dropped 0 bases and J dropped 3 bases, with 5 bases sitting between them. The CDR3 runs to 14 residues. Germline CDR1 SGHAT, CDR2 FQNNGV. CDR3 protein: CASSLESANEKLFF. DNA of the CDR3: TGTGCCAGCAGCTTAGAAAGCGCTAATGAAAAACTGTTTTTT.

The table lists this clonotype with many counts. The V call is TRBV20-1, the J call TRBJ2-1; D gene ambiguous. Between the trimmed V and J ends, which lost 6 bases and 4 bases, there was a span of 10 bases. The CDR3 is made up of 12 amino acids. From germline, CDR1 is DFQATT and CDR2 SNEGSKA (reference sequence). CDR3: CSAQGSYNEQFF. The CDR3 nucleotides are TGCAGTGCCCAAGGATCTTACAATGAGCAGTTCTTC.

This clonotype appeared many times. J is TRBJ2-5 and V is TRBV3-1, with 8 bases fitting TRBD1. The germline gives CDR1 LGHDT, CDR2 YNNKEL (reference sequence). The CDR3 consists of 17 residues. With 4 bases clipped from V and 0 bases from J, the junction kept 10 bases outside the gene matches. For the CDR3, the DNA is TGTGCCAGCAGCCCACAACGGACAGGGTTTCACCAAGAGACCCAGTACTTC. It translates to CASSPQRTGFHQETQYF.

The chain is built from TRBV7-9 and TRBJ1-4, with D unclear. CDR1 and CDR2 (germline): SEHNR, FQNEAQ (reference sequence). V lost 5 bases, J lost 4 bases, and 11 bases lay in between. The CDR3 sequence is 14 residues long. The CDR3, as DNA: TGTGCCAGCAGCCTGAGTGCCTTTAATGAAAAACTGTTTTTT. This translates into CASSLSAFNEKLFF.

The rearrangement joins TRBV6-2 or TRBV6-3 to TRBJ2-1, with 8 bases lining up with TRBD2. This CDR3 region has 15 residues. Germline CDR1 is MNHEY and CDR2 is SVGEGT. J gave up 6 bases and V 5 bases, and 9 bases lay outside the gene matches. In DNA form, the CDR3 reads TGTGCCAGCAGTCCCGGGACTAGACCCCTCAATGAGCAGTTCTTC. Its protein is CASSPGTRPLNEQFF.

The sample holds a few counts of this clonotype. In DNA form, the CDR3 reads TGTGCCAGCAGCTTCGGGGGCTATTCAGGCTACGAGCAGTACTTC. This encodes CASSFGGYSGYEQYF. This chain uses TRBV5-6 with TRBJ2-7, with D possibly called TRBD1 or TRBD2 (6 bases each). Looked up from germline, CDR1 is SGHDT and CDR2 is YYEEEE. This CDR3 is 15 amino acids long. Between the trimmed V and J ends, which lost 2 bases and 3 bases, there was a span of 15 bases.

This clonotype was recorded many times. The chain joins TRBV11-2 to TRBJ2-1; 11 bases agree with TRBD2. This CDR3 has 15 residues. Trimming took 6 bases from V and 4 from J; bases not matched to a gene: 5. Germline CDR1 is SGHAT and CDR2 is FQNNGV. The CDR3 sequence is CASRTSGETYNEQFF. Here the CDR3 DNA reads TGTGCCAGCAGGACTAGCGGGGAGACTTACAATGAGCAGTTCTTC.

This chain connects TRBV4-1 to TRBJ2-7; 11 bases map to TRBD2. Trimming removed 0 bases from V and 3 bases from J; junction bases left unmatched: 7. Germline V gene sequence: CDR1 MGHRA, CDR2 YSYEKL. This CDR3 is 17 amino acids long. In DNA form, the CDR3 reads TGCGCCAGCAGCCAAGATCGGGAGACTAGCGGGATCTACGAGCAGTACTTC. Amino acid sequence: CASSQDRETSGIYEQYF.

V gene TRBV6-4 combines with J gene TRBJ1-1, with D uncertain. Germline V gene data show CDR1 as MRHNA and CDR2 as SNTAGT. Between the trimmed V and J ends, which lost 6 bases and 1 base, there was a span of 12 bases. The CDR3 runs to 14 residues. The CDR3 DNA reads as TGTGCCAGCAGGCCGAACCACCAGAACACTGAAGCTTTCTTT. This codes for CASRPNHQNTEAFF.

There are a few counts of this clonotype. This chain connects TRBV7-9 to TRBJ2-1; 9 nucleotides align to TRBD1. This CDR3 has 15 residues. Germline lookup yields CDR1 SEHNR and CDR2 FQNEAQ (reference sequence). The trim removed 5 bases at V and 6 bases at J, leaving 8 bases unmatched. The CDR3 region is CASSSRDRAPNEQFF. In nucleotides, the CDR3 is TGTGCCAGCAGCAGCCGGGACAGGGCACCCAATGAGCAGTTCTTC.

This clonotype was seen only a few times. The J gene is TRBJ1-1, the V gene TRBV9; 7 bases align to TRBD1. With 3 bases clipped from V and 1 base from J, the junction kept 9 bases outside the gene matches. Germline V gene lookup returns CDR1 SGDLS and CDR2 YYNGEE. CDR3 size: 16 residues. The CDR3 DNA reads TGTGCCAGCAGCGCCTACGCCGGGACAGCGAACACTGAAGCTTTCTTT. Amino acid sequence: CASSAYAGTANTEAFF.

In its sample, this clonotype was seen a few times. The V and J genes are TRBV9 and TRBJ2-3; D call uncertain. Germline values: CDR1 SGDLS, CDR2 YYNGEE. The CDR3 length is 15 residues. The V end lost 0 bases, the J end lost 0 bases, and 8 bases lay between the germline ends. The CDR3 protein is CASSVDARSTDTQYF. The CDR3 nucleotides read TGTGCCAGCAGCGTAGATGCCAGAAGCACAGATACGCAGTATTTT.

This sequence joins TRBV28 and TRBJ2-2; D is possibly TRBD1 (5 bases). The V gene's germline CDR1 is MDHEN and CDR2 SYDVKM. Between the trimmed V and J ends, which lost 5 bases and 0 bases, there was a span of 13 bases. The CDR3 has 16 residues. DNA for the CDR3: TGTGCCAGCAGTAGGACACCTTTTTCGAACACCGGGGAGCTGTTTTTT. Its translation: CASSRTPFSNTGELFF.

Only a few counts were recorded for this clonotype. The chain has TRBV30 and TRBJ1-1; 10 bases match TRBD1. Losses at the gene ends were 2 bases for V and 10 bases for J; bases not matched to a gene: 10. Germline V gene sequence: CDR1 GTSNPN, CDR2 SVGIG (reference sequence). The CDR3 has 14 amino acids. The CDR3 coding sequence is TGTGCCTGGAGTAGAAAGGACAGGGGGAATTCAGCTTTCTTT. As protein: CAWSRKDRGNSAFF.

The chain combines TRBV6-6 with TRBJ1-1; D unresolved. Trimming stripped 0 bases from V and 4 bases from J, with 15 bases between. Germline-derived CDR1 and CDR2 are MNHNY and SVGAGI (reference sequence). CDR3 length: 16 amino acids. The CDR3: CASSYSFSARLTEAFF. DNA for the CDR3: TGTGCCAGCAGTTACTCGTTTTCGGCCAGACTCACTGAAGCTTTCTTT.

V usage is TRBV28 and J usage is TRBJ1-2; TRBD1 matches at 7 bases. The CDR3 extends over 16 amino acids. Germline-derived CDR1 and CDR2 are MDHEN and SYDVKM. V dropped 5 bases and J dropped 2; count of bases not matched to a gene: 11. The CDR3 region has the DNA TGTGCCAGCAGTCCCCTAGGGACGACAGGGAACTATGGCTACACCTTC. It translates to CASSPLGTTGNYGYTF.

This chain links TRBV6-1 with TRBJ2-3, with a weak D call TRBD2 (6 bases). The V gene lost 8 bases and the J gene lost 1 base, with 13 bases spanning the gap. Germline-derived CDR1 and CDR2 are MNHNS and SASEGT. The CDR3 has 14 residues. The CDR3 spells CASGRDLGTDTQYF. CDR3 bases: TGTGCCAGCGGCAGGGACTTAGGCACAGATACGCAGTATTTT.

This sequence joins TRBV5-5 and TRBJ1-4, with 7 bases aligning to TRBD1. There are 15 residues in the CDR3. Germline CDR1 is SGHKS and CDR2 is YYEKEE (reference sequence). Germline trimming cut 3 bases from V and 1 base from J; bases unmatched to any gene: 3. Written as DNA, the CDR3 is TGTGCCAGCAGCTGGTCAGGGGGAACTAATGAAAAACTGTTTTTT. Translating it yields CASSWSGGTNEKLFF.

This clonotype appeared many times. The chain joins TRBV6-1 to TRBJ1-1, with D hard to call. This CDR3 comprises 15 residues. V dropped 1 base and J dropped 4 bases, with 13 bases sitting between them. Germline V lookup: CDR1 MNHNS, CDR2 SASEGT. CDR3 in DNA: TGTGCCAGCAGTGAAGGGGTGTGGAGCGGCACTGAAGCTTTCTTT. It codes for CASSEGVWSGTEAFF.

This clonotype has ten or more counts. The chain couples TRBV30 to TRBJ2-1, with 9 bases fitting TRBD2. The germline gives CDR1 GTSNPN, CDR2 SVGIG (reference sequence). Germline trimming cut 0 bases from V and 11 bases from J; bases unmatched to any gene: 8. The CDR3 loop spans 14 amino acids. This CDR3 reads CAWSVNRAGGQQFF. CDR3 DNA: TGTGCCTGGAGTGTAAATCGAGCGGGAGGCCAGCAGTTCTTC.